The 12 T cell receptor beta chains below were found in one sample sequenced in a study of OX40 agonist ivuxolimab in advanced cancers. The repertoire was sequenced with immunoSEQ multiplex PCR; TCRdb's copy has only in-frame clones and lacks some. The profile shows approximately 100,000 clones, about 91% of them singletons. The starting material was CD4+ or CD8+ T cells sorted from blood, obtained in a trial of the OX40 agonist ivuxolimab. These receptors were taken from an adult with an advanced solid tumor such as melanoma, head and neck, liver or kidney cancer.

The CDR3 loop reads CASRGYEQYF. For the CDR3, the DNA is TGTGCCAGCAGAGGGTACGAGCAGTACTTC. The chain has TRBV6-9 and TRBJ2-7; D is undetermined. Looked up from germline, CDR1 is MNHGY and CDR2 is SVAAGI. V lost 6 bases and J 4 bases, leaving 4 bases between the germline ends. This CDR3 has 10 residues.

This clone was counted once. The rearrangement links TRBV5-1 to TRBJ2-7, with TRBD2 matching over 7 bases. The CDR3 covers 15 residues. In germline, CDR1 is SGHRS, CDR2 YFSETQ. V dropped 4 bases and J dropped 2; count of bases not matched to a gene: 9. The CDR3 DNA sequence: TGCGCCAGCAGCGAGCTGGCTAGCGGTACCTACGAGCAGTACTTC. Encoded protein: CASSELASGTYEQYF.

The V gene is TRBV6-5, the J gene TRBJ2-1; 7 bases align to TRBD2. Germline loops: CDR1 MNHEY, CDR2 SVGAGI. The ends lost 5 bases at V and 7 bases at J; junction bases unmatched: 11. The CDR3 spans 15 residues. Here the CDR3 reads CASSREAGGRNEQFF. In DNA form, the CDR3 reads TGTGCCAGCAGTCGGGAGGCAGGAGGTCGGAATGAGCAGTTCTTC.

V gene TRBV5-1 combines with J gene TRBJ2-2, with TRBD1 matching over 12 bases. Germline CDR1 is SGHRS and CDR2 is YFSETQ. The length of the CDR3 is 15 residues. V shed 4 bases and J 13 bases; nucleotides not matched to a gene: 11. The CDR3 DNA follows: TGCGCCAGCAGCCCGGGGACAGGGGGCTCGCGTCTGCTGTTTTTT. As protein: CASSPGTGGSRLLFF.

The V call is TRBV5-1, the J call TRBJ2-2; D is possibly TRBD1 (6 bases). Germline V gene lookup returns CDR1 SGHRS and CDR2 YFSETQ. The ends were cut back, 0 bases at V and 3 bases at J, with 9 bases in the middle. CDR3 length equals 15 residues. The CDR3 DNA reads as TGCGCCAGCAGCTTGGGAGCAGGGGACACCGGGGAGCTGTTTTTT. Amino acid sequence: CASSLGAGDTGELFF.

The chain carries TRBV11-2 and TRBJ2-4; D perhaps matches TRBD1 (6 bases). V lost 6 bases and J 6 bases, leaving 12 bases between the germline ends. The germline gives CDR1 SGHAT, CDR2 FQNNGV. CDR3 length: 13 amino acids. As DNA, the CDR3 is TGTGCCAGCAGTACCCGAGGGGGAAACATTCAGTACTTC. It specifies CASSTRGGNIQYF.

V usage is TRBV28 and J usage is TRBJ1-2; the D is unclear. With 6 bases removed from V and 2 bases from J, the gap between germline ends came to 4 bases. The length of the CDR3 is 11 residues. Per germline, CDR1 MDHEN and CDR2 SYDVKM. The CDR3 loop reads CASRQNYGYTF. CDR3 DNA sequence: TGTGCCAGCAGACAAAACTATGGCTACACCTTC.

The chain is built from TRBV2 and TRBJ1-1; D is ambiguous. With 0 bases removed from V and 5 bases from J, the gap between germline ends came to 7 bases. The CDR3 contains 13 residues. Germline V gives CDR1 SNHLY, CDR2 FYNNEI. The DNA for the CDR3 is TGTGCCAGCAGTGAAGCGAGCGGGACTGAAGCTTTCTTT. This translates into CASSEASGTEAFF.

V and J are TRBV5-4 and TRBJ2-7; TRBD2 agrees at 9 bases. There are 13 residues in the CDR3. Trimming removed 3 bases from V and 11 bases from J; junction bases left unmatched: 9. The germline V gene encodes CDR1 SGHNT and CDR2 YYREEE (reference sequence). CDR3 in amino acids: CASSSAASGEEYF. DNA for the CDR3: TGTGCCAGCAGCTCCGCTGCTAGCGGGGAGGAGTACTTC.

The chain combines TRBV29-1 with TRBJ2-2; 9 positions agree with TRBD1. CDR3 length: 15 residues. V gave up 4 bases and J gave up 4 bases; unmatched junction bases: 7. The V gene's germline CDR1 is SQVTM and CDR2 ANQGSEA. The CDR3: CSVGGDRAGTGELFF. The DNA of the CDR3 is TGCAGCGTTGGGGGGGACAGGGCGGGCACCGGGGAGCTGTTTTTT.

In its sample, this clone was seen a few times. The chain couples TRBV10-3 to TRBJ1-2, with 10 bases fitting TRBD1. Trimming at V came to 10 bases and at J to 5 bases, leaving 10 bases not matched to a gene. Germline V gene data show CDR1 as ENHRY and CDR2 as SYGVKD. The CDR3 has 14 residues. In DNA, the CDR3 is TGTGCCAACCCGGGACAGGGGTTGATGTATGGCTACACCTTC. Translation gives CANPGQGLMYGYTF.

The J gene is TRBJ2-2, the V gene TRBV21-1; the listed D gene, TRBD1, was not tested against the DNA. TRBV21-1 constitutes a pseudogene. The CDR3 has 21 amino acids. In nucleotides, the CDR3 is TGTGCCAGCAGCCCCTATCCGTACAGGGGGCCGGAGGGTAGGGTACCCGGGGAGCTGTTTTTT. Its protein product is CASSPYPYRGPEGRVPGELFF.